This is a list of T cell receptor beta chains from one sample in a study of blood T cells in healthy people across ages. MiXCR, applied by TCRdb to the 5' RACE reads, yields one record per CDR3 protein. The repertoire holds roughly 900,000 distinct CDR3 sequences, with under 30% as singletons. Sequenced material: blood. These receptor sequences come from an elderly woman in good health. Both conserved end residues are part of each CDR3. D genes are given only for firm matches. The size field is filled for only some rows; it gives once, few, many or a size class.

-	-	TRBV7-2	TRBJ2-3	TGTGCCAGCAGCCTTGGGACCAAGGGAGATACGCAGTATTTT	CASSLGTKGDTQYF
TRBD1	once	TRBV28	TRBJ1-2	TGTGCCAGCAGTTTTTCAACAGGGGTCGACACCTTC	CASSFSTGVDTF
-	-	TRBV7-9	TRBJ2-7	TGTGCCAGCAGCTTAGGGTCTATCACCTACGAGCAGTACTTC	CASSLGSITYEQYF
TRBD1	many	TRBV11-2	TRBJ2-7	TGTGCCAGCAGCCTACTTACAGGGGGCTCTTACGAGCAGTACTTC	CASSLLTGGSYEQYF
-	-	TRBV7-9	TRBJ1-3	TGTGCCAGCAGCCGTCCCGGGACAAGTCCGAGCTCTGGAAACACCATATATTTT	CASSRPGTSPSSGNTIYF
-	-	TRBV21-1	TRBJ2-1	TGTGCCAGCAGCAAAGCCGAGGGACAGGGAAGATGTATCTGGGACAATGAGCAGTTCTTC	CASSKAEGQGRCIWDNEQFF
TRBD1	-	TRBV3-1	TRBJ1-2	TGTGCCAGCAGCCAGGAGGTGCAGGGGGCGCGAGGCTACACCTTC	CASSQEVQGARGYTF
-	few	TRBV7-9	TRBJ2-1	TGTGCCAGCAGCTACACCGGGACAAAGAACAATGAGCAGTTCTTC	CASSYTGTKNNEQFF
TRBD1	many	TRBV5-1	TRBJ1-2	TGCGCCAGCAGCGGAGAGGGACAGGGGATATATGGCTACACCTTC	CASSGEGQGIYGYTF
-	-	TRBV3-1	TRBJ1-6	TGTGCCAGCAGCCAAGCACAGGTCAATTCACCCCTCCACTTT	CASSQAQVNSPLHF
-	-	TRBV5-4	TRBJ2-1	TGTGCCACATCAGGGGGCGGGGGGTACAATGAGCAGTTCTTC	CATSGGGGYNEQFF
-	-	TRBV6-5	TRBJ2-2	TGTGCCAGCAGAAATGGGGGCCGCCGCACCGGGGAGCTGTTTTTT	CASRNGGRRTGELFF
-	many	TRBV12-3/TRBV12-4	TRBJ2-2	TGTGCCAGCACCTGGTTGGGGGCCGGGGAGCTGTTTTTT	CASTWLGAGELFF
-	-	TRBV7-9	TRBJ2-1	TGTGCCAGCAGCTTGGGGGGGGGCCTCCATGAGCAGTTCTTC	CASSLGGGLHEQFF
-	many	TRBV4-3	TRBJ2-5	TGCGCCAGCAGCCAAGTTCCCACGGGGGCCGGTGAGACCCAGTACTTC	CASSQVPTGAGETQYF
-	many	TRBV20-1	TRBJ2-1	TGCAGTGCCAGGGGTAGCCTCTACAATGAGCAGTTCTTC	CSARGSLYNEQFF
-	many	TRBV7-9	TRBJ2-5	TGTGCCAGCAGCTTATGGACTGGAGCAATTGAGACCCAGTACTTC	CASSLWTGAIETQYF
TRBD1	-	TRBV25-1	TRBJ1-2	TGTGCCAGCAGTGACACAGGGGGGTCTAACTATGGCTACACCTTC	CASSDTGGSNYGYTF
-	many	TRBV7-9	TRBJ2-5	TGTGCCAGCAGCTTAAAAGGGTGGGATGCAGAGACCCAGTACTTC	CASSLKGWDAETQYF
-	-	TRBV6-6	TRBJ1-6	TGTGCCAGCGTACAGGGATCCAATTCACCCCTCCACTTT	CASVQGSNSPLHF
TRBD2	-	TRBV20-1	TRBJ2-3	TGCAGTGCTAGCAGCCACGGGAGGGGCGCGCAGTATTTT	CSASSHGRGAQYF
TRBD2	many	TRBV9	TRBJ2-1	TGTGCCAGCAGCCCGGAGGGACTAGCGCTGGAGCAGTTCTTC	CASSPEGLALEQFF
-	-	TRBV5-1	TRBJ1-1	TGCGCCAGCAGCTTGGGGGCAAGTGGAAACACTGAAGCTTTCTTT	CASSLGASGNTEAFF
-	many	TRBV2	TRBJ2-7	TGTGCCAGCAGCCTCAACATAGCCTACGAGCAGTACTTC	CASSLNIAYEQYF
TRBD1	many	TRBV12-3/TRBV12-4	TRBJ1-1	TGTGCCAGCAGTTTACAGGGGGCCAACACTGAAGCTTTCTTT	CASSLQGANTEAFF
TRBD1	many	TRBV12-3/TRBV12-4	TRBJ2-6	TGTGCCAGCAGGGGGACAGGGAACTTTGGGGCCAACGTCCTGACTTTC	CASRGTGNFGANVLTF
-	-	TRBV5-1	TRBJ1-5	TGCGCCAGCAGCCCTAGGGGGGATCAGCCCCAGCATTTT	CASSPRGDQPQHF
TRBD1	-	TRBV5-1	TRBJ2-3	TGCGCCAGCAGCAGAGTACAGGGGGCTTATACGCAGTATTTT	CASSRVQGAYTQYF
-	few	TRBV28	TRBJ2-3	TGTGCCAGCAGTTCGCCGGGCGGGGCTTACACAGATACGCAGTATTTT	CASSSPGGAYTDTQYF
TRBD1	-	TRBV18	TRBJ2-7	TGTGCCAGCTCACCGCCGACAGGGATCTACGAGCAGTACTTC	CASSPPTGIYEQYF
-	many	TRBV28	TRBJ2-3	TGTGCCAGCAGTTTGATTACGGGCGATACGCAGTATTTT	CASSLITGDTQYF
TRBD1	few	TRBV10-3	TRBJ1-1	TGTGCCATCAGTGCTCCCAGGGGGCCAGGCACTGAAGCTTTCTTT	CAISAPRGPGTEAFF
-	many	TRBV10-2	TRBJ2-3	TGCGCCAGCACCCAACCCAGCACAGATACGCAGTATTTT	CASTQPSTDTQYF
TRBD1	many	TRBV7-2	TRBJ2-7	TGTGCCAGCAGCTTAGCTTACGGGACAGGGGGCTACGAGCAGTACTTC	CASSLAYGTGGYEQYF
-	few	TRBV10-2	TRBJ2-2	TGCGCCAGCAGCGCTCAGGGGGGGAACACCGGGGAGCGGTTTTTT	CASSAQGGNTGERFF
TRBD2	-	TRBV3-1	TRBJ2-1	TGTGCCAGCACCCAGCTAGCGGGGGGGTGGGGAAATGAGCAGTTCTTC	CASTQLAGGWGNEQFF